Only a few counts were recorded for the clone carrying this T cell receptor (beta chain). Antigen specificity is unknown. Treatment in this sample: oral pan-JAK inhibitor, 5-10 mg twice daily. Extraction and reverse transcription of RNA yielded cDNA as the sequencing template. Profiled with immunoSEQ multiplex PCR; TCRdb holds only in-frame clones, not every one. The sample yields 50,000 to 65,000 clones, roughly 50% seen once. These data are taken from a study of CD8+ T cells in alopecia areata. The overall study: Those patients who were treated received oral tofacitinib, which was given at 5 to 10 mg twice daily for moderate-to-severe alopecia areata. Patients took tofacitinib for 6 to 18 months, followed by 6 drug-free months.

Study outcomes and limitations: Many of the expanded lesional clones endured in scalp and blood while on tofacitinib.

V lost 6 bases to trimming and J lost 0 bases; unmatched junction nucleotides: 2. The germline V gene has CDR1 SQVTM and CDR2 ANQGSEA. This CDR3 is built from 13 residues. This chain uses TRBV29-1 with TRBJ2-7; 10 bases line up with TRBD1. This clonotype originated in a human donor with alopecia areata. The sequences come from CD8+ T cells sorted from blood, collected around week 36, from a patient treated with tofacitinib. CDR3 protein: CSVTGGTSYEQYF. The CDR3 nucleotides read TGCAGCGTGACAGGGGGCACCTCCTACGAGCAGTACTTC.